The clone carrying this TCR beta chain was counted between two and nine times. Its antigen is undetermined. Selected positively for CCR7 and CD45RO-negative, naive CD8 cells excluded terminally differentiated effector memory CD45RA+ cells. This sample is drawn from a study of shared clonotypes between healthy human individuals. Looking at the study overall: Per donor, CD8 memory used one plate, CD8 naive used two, CD4 memory used three and CD4 naive used three. The study's findings and limits: Memory subsets had estimated richness that was generally smaller than that of naive subsets.

There are 16 residues in the CDR3. Germline-derived CDR1 and CDR2 are MDHEN and SYDVKM. The V and J ends lost 7 bases and 4 bases respectively, with 17 bases between them. The table came from immunoSEQ multiplex PCR; TCRdb's copy has only in-frame clones and leaves some out. The sample lists about 1,800,000 clones, approximately 94% occurring once. The sequenced material came from naive CD8+ T cells sorted from blood. The chain is built from TRBV28 and TRBJ1-6; no clear D gene. The sequence was collected from a man aged 18 to 30 in good health. The CDR3 coding sequence is TGTGCCAGCACCCAAGCGGGTGGGCAGTATAATTCACCCCTCCACTTT. This encodes CASTQAGGQYNSPLHF.